The rows below give T cell receptor beta chains drawn from one sample of a study of blood T cells in healthy people across ages. Using its own MiXCR run on the 5' RACE reads, TCRdb lists one record per CDR3 protein. Among 1,500,000 or so distinct CDR3 sequences listed, 59% were seen once. Input material: blood. These receptors originate from a man between 18 and 29 years old in good health. Both conserved end residues are part of each CDR3. The D gene is left open where the match is weak. Size values are once, few and many counts, or a class for expanded clones, and some rows have none.

j_call | clone_size | v_call | d_call | cdr3_aa | cdr3_nt
TRBJ1-1 | - | TRBV12-3/TRBV12-4 | - | CASSPPGRTEAFF | TGTGCCAGCAGTCCCCCTGGGAGGACTGAAGCTTTCTTT
TRBJ2-4 | many | TRBV27 | - | CASGDFGGELAKNIQYF | TGTGCCAGCGGAGATTTCGGAGGGGAATTAGCCAAAAACATTCAGTACTTC
TRBJ2-7 | - | TRBV20-1 | TRBD2 | CSAEREGTQEQYF | TGCAGTGCCGAACGGGAGGGAACCCAGGAGCAGTACTTC
TRBJ1-3 | - | TRBV10-3 | - | CAISESDVGTEISGNTIYF | TGTGCCATCAGTGAGTCCGATGTAGGAACAGAAATCTCTGGAAACACCATATATTTT
TRBJ2-3 | - | TRBV10-2 | - | CASSDGGGPADTQYF | TGCGCCAGCAGTGATGGTGGAGGTCCAGCAGATACGCAGTATTTT
TRBJ1-1 | - | TRBV4-1 | - | CASSQGVAVNTEAFF | TGCGCCAGCAGCCAAGGGGTCGCAGTGAACACTGAAGCTTTCTTT
TRBJ2-1 | - | TRBV7-2 | - | CASSSEGPQGFKNEQFF | TGCGCCAGCAGCTCAGAAGGACCCCAGGGATTCAAAAATGAGCAGTTCTTC
TRBJ2-1 | few | TRBV14 | - | CASSQAGYEQFF | TGTGCCAGCAGCCAAGCAGGGTATGAGCAGTTCTTC
TRBJ2-7 | - | TRBV29-1 | - | CSANNRSEQYF | TGCAGCGCCAACAACAGGTCCGAGCAGTACTTC
TRBJ2-3 | once | TRBV7-2 | TRBD2 | CASSSGAGGRADTQYF | TGTGCCAGCAGCTCAGGAGCGGGGGGGCGCGCAGATACGCAGTATTTT
TRBJ2-7 | few | TRBV4-1 | - | CASSQGQASSYEQYF | TGCGCCAGCAGCCAAGGACAGGCCAGCTCCTACGAGCAGTACTTC
TRBJ2-7 | - | TRBV6-1 | - | CASSEASHYNEQYF | TGTGCCAGCAGTGAAGCCTCTCACTACAATGAGCAGTACTTC
TRBJ2-3 | few | TRBV29-1 | - | CSVRVQGGDTQYF | TGCAGCGTCCGGGTACAGGGTGGGGATACGCAGTATTTT
TRBJ1-5 | - | TRBV12-3/TRBV12-4 | - | CASSLRDPHQPQHF | TGTGCCAGCAGTTTGCGAGACCCACATCAGCCCCAGCATTTT
TRBJ2-1 | - | TRBV7-8 | - | CASSLAFTSYNEQFF | TGTGCCAGCAGCTTAGCTTTCACTAGCTACAATGAGCAGTTCTTC
TRBJ1-2 | - | TRBV9 | - | CASSVGMFTVKDYGYTF | TGTGCCAGCAGCGTAGGGATGTTTACGGTTAAGGACTATGGCTACACCTTC
TRBJ1-2 | - | TRBV10-3 | - | CAISGRKAGTHYGYTF | TGTGCCATCAGTGGGAGGAAGGCAGGGACTCACTATGGCTACACCTTC
TRBJ2-5 | few | TRBV29-1 | - | CSVEHWYQETQYF | TGCAGCGTTGAACACTGGTACCAAGAGACCCAGTACTTC
TRBJ1-5 | - | TRBV19 | - | CASSIPGARNQPQHF | TGTGCCAGTAGTATTCCAGGGGCGAGGAATCAGCCCCAGCATTTT
TRBJ2-7 | - | TRBV13 | - | CASNAAGRAYEQYF | TGTGCCAGCAATGCAGCCGGCAGAGCCTACGAGCAGTACTTC
TRBJ2-5 | - | TRBV5-1 | TRBD1 | CASSLARQGAGNEQYF | TGCGCCAGCAGCTTGGCAAGGCAGGGGGCCGGCAATGAGCAGTACTTC
TRBJ1-2 | - | TRBV29-1 | - | CSVRESLNYGYTF | TGCAGCGTTCGAGAGTCGTTAAACTATGGCTACACCTTC
TRBJ2-1 | - | TRBV5-1 | - | CASSLLGDGYNEQFF | TGCGCCAGCAGCTTATTGGGGGACGGGTACAATGAGCAGTTCTTC
TRBJ2-3 | - | TRBV20-1 | - | CSALPRSGATNTDTQYF | TGCAGTGCTCTCCCACGGTCGGGCGCCACCAACACAGATACGCAGTATTTT
TRBJ2-7 | - | TRBV29-1 | TRBD1 | CSVPLTGASYNEQYF | TGCAGCGTACCATTAACAGGGGCGAGTTACAATGAGCAGTACTTC
TRBJ2-3 | - | TRBV25-1 | - | CASFGQGKGSGPRNTQYF | TGTGCCTCCTTCGGCCAGGGGAAGGGTAGCGGTCCTCGGAATACGCAGTATTTT
TRBJ2-6 | few | TRBV3-1 | - | CASSPGTYGGANVLTF | TGTGCCAGCAGCCCCGGAACATATGGCGGGGCCAACGTCCTGACTTTC
TRBJ2-3 | - | TRBV13 | - | CASSSAGSTDTQYF | TGTGCCAGCAGCTCAGCGGGCTCCACAGATACGCAGTATTTT